One and the same sample provided the 6 T cell receptor beta chains below, sequenced in a study of T cells in Graves' hyperthyroidism and ophthalmopathy. From RNA transcripts, TCR beta CDR3 regions were amplified. During a first-round RT-PCR of the TCR CDR3, the HTBI primer set was used. TCRdb re-called the multiplex PCR reads with MiXCR, one entry per CDR3 protein. This repertoire shows some 570,000 distinct CDR3 sequences, 13% to 15% found once; its top ten account for roughly 7.7%. Sequenced: blood. The source of these receptors is a woman aged 18-30 years with Graves' ophthalmopathy.

This clonotype was observed at least ten times. The chain combines TRBV7-2 with TRBJ2-3, with 11 bases fitting TRBD2. The CDR3 has 16 amino acids. From germline, CDR1 is SGHTA and CDR2 FQGNSA. J gave up 5 bases and V 4 bases, and 8 bases lay outside the gene matches. Here the CDR3 reads CASSSIAGGWRDTQYF. DNA of the CDR3: TGTGCCAGCAGCTCAATAGCGGGAGGGTGGAGAGATACGCAGTATTTT. Combining the CDR3 with reference TRBV7-2 and TRBJ2-3 gives the whole variable domain GAGVSQSPSNKVTEKGKDVELRCDPISGHTALYWYRQSLGQGLEFLIYFQGNSAPDKSGLPSDRFSAERTGGSVSTLTIQRTQQEDSAVYLCASSSIAGGWRDTQYFGPGTRLTVL.

In this sample, this clonotype turned up many times. The rearrangement joins TRBV7-6 to TRBJ2-1; the match to TRBD1 covers 7 bases. Germline V CDR1 and CDR2: SGHVS, FNYEAQ. The trim removed 1 base at V and 7 bases at J, leaving 13 bases unmatched. CDR3 size: 17 residues. As DNA, the CDR3 is TGTGCCAGCAGCTTAGAAGGAGCGAGCCCGACAGGGAATGAGCAGTTCTTC. This gives the protein CASSLEGASPTGNEQFF.

This chain connects TRBV28 to TRBJ1-4; no firm D call. Germline V gene data show CDR1 as MDHEN and CDR2 as SYDVKM. This CDR3 has 12 amino acids. Trimming stripped 5 bases from V and 6 bases from J, with 7 bases between. CDR3 sequence (DNA): TGTGCCAGCAGTGCCATGGATGAAAAACTGTTTTTT. Its protein is CASSAMDEKLFF.

This clonotype appeared many times. This chain links TRBV10-3 with TRBJ1-3; D gene unclear. Germline CDR1 and CDR2: ENHRY and SYGVKD. The ends were cut back, 5 bases at V and 0 bases at J, with 17 bases in the middle. The CDR3 sequence is 17 residues long. The CDR3 DNA follows: TGTGCCATCAGTTCGACGGGGAGCTCGGGCTCTGGAAACACCATATATTTT. Translating it yields CAISSTGSSGSGNTIYF.

This clonotype turned up a few times. The gene calls are TRBV5-1 and TRBJ1-2; D is unclear. CDR3 length equals 14 residues. V was trimmed by 2 bases and J by 3 bases, leaving 11 bases between them. Germline V gene lookup returns CDR1 SGHRS and CDR2 YFSETQ. CDR3 amino acids: CASSFAGSDYGYTF. DNA for the CDR3: TGCGCCAGCAGCTTTGCAGGCTCCGACTATGGCTACACCTTC.

DNA of the CDR3: TGCGCCAGCAGCCAAGAAAAAGGGGCTGTCGGGGAGCTGTTTTTT. This codes for CASSQEKGAVGELFF. The V call is TRBV4-1, the J call TRBJ2-2; tentatively, D is TRBD1 (5 bases). Trimming left V 0 bases short and J 7 bases short, with 12 bases between. Germline V gives CDR1 MGHRA, CDR2 YSYEKL. CDR3 size: 15 residues.